The subject of this entry is one T cell receptor (beta chain). Authors' data handling: Nucleated cell counts were estimated from reference gene primer amplification. Assay used: immunoSEQ multiplex PCR; TCRdb lists only in-frame clones, some missing. Clone size and V and J calls were adopted from that table, with D and trimming inferred from the DNA. The sample lists 200,000 to 300,000 clones; roughly 89% were seen once. The source of the sample is a study of blood T cell repertoires in COVID-19. Across the study: PBMCs, B-cell-depleted T cells, or T cells provided the cDNA or gDNA that made up the material.

The CDR3 is 12 residues long. CDR1 is ENHRY and CDR2 is SYGVKD in the germline V gene. Trimming took off 3 bases at V and 4 bases at J, with 6 bases between the two ends. In Cohort 3, a recovered donor had either two negative PCRs, clearance, or symptom resolution. The source is a man aged 35 to 55 who had recovered from COVID-19. V gene TRBV10-3 combines with J gene TRBJ1-2; D not certain. Sequencing was performed on PBMCs or T cells enriched from blood (not recorded which). CDR3 nucleotides: TGTGCCATCAGTGAAACAACCTATGGCTACACCTTC. It is translated as CAISETTYGYTF.